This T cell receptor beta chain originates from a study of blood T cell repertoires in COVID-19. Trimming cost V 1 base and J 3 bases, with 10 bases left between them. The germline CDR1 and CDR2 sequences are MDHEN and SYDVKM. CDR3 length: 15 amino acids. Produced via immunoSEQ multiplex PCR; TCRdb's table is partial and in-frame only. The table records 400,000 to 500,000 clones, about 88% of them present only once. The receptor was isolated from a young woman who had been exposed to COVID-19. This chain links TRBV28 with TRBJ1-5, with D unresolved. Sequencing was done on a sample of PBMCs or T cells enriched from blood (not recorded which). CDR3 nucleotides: TGTGCCAGCAGTTTATTCCGGGTTCTCAATCAGCCCCAGCATTTT. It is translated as CASSLFRVLNQPQHF.